This passage covers 8 T cell receptor beta chains from one sample sequenced in a study of blood T cell repertoires in COVID-19. Measured with immunoSEQ multiplex PCR; TCRdb has only the in-frame clones, and not every one. The sample has about 400,000 clones; around 90% are singletons. The sequenced material came from PBMCs or T cells enriched from blood (not recorded which). The source is a woman aged 40 to 50 with acute COVID-19.

This sequence joins TRBV6-4 and TRBJ1-5; D not certain. CDR1 MRHNA and CDR2 SNTAGT come from the germline V gene. Trimming left V 0 bases short and J 7 bases short, with 10 bases between. The CDR3 spans 14 residues. CDR3: CASSDSRARQPQHF. CDR3 sequence (DNA): TGTGCCAGCAGTGACTCGAGGGCCAGACAGCCCCAGCATTTT.

This clone was seen a few times. The V call is TRBV7-9, the J call TRBJ1-3, with TRBD1 matching 9 bases. With V trimmed by 5 bases and J by 4 bases, 6 bases remained unmatched. CDR1 is SEHNR and CDR2 is FQNEAQ in the germline V gene (reference sequence). The CDR3 is 15 amino acids. CDR3 region: CASSRPGTGGNTIYF. CDR3 DNA: TGTGCCAGCAGCAGACCCGGGACAGGGGGAAACACCATATATTTT. The variable domain in full, completed from reference TRBV7-9 and TRBJ1-3, reads DTGVSQNPRHKITKRGQNVTFRCDPISEHNRLYWYRQTLGQGPEFLTYFQNEAQLEKSRLLSDRFSAERPKGSFSTLEIQRTEQGDSAMYLCASSRPGTGGNTIYFGEGSWLTVV.

The chain joins TRBV2 to TRBJ1-1, with unresolved D. The germline V and J ends were trimmed by 6 bases and 2 bases, with 13 bases remaining between them. The CDR3 has 14 amino acids. Germline CDR1 reads SNHLY; CDR2 reads FYNNEI. The CDR3 DNA is TGTGCCAGCAGGGAGTGGCAGCTTAACACTGAAGCTTTCTTT. Translating it yields CASREWQLNTEAFF.

Note on this clone: In the same sample, other DNA sequences code for this CDR3. This chain joins TRBV19 and TRBJ1-5, with D unresolved. Trimming stripped 2 bases from V and 4 bases from J, with 6 bases between. CDR1 and CDR2 from the germline V gene are LNHDA and SQIVND (reference sequence). The CDR3 extends over 13 amino acids. CDR3 residues: CASSITGNQPQHF. DNA for the CDR3: TGTGCCAGTAGTATAACGGGGAATCAGCCCCAGCATTTT.

V gene TRBV27 combines with J gene TRBJ2-7; possible D gene TRBD1, 5 bases. V lost 0 bases to trimming and J lost 5 bases, with 14 bases between them. This CDR3 is built from 15 residues. Per germline, CDR1 MNHEY and CDR2 SMNVEV (reference sequence). Here the CDR3 DNA reads TGTGCCAGCAGTTTATCGGCCAGCAGGGTTAACGAGCAGTACTTC. Translating it yields CASSLSASRVNEQYF.

The chain recombines TRBV29-1 with TRBJ1-5; 7 positions match TRBD1. V trimming: 6 bases; J trimming: 2 bases; junction bases outside the gene matches: 4. CDR1 is SQVTM, CDR2 ANQGSEA, per germline. CDR3 length equals 13 residues. The CDR3 bases are TGCAGCGTAGGGACAGACGGCAATCAGCCCCAGCATTTT. This encodes CSVGTDGNQPQHF.

This chain joins TRBV30 and TRBJ1-4; weak D call: TRBD1 (5 bases). Trimming cost V 5 bases and J 2 bases, with 9 bases left between them. This CDR3 region has 13 residues. Germline CDR1 and CDR2: GTSNPN and SVGIG (reference sequence). This CDR3 is CAWDPGTNEKLFF. The CDR3 DNA reads TGTGCCTGGGATCCAGGGACTAATGAAAAACTGTTTTTT.

Only one count was recorded for this clone. The gene calls are TRBV5-1 and TRBJ2-5; TRBD2 matches 7 bases. The CDR3 has 13 amino acids. Looked up from germline, CDR1 is SGHRS and CDR2 is YFSETQ. Trimming at V came to 4 bases and at J to 5 bases, leaving 5 bases not matched to a gene. The CDR3 loop is CASSGGGAETQYF. The CDR3 coding sequence is TGCGCCAGCAGCGGCGGGGGTGCGGAGACCCAGTACTTC.